The 4 T cell receptor beta chains listed next were all sequenced from one sample in a study of blood T cells in healthy people across ages. Sample-barcoded 5' priming and a J-beta primer mix drove a second PCR of roughly 6 to 12 cycles. TCRdb re-analysed the 5' RACE reads in MiXCR, keeping a single row per CDR3 protein. This sample has under 1,000,000 distinct CDR3 sequences, with 46% found just once. The sample taken for sequencing was blood. The receptors were sampled from a man at least 80 years old in good health.

The rearrangement joins TRBV21-1 to TRBJ1-2; the DNA was not compared with TRBD1, the D call given in the table. TRBV21-1 is tagged as a pseudogene. The CDR3 runs to 15 residues. CDR3 in DNA: TGTGCCAGCAGCGCAAAGGGACAGGGGGCAAAGGGCTACACCTTC. It codes for CASSAKGQGAKGYTF.

The genes are TRBV24-1 and TRBJ2-5; D is possibly TRBD2 (6 bases). The germline V gene encodes CDR1 KGHDR and CDR2 SFDVKD. Deletions cut 5 bases from V and 0 bases from J, with 12 bases between. This CDR3 has 15 amino acids. In DNA form, the CDR3 reads TGTGCCACCAGTGTTAGGGAGGTGAACCAAGAGACCCAGTACTTC. Translated: CATSVREVNQETQYF.

The chain couples TRBV9 to TRBJ2-1; either TRBD1 or TRBD2 may supply D (5 bases each). The V and J ends lost 4 bases and 0 bases respectively, with 20 bases between them. Germline V lookup: CDR1 SGDLS, CDR2 YYNGEE. This CDR3 is 18 amino acids long. The CDR3, as DNA: TGTGCCAGCAGCCTAGGGATGGGACGGAGTCTCTCCTACAATGAGCAGTTCTTC. This encodes CASSLGMGRSLSYNEQFF.

This clonotype occurred a few times. This chain joins TRBV25-1 and TRBJ2-3; 11 bases map to TRBD2. CDR1 MGHDK and CDR2 SYGVNS come from the germline V gene. The CDR3 loop spans 16 amino acids. After removal of 4 bases from V and 1 base from J, the junction contained 4 bases not matched to a gene. As DNA, the CDR3 is TGTGCCAGCAGTGCCGGGACTAGCGGACGCACAGATACGCAGTATTTT. This codes for CASSAGTSGRTDTQYF.